Following are 32 T cell receptor beta chains from one sample sequenced in a study of graft-versus-host responses after intestinal transplantation. These receptors have no known antigen. Assay used: immunoSEQ multiplex PCR; TCRdb lists only in-frame clones, some missing. The table records roughly 77,000 clones, around 89% of them present only once. The specimen was unstimulated CD8+ T cells sorted from spleen or lymph node cells, collected before intestinal transplant. Receptor source: a human donor who received an intestinal transplant.

The chain links TRBV27 to TRBJ1-2; a weak D match, TRBD1 (5 bases). V dropped 0 bases and J dropped 8 bases, with 10 bases sitting between them. Germline CDR1 reads MNHEY; CDR2 reads SMNVEV (reference sequence). The CDR3 spans 13 residues. The CDR3 protein is CASSLSMGRGYTF. The CDR3 coding sequence is TGTGCCAGCAGTTTATCGATGGGGCGAGGCTACACCTTC.

In this sample, this clone turned up once. The gene calls are TRBV5-1 and TRBJ2-1, with D uncertain. The CDR3 length is 15 residues. Germline V gene data show CDR1 as SGHRS and CDR2 as YFSETQ. The V end lost 2 bases, the J end lost 6 bases, and 15 bases lay between the germline ends. CDR3 DNA: TGCGCCAGCAGCTTTGGCGTGGGCACTGCCAATGAGCAGTTCTTC. This encodes CASSFGVGTANEQFF.

The CDR3 nucleotides read TGCGCCAGCAGCTTCGGACAGGGGGTCTACGAGCAGTACTTC. Translating it yields CASSFGQGVYEQYF. The chain carries TRBV5-1 and TRBJ2-7; 10 bases align to TRBD1. Germline V CDR1 and CDR2: SGHRS, YFSETQ. This CDR3 is 14 amino acids long. V was clipped by 2 bases and J by 3 bases; unmatched bases: 2.

Here the CDR3 DNA reads TGTGCCAGCAGTGGAGTAGTGAGGGAATCTGGAAACACCATATATTTT. Translated: CASSGVVRESGNTIYF. This chain joins TRBV6-1 and TRBJ1-3; D is uncertain. CDR1 MNHNS and CDR2 SASEGT come from the germline V gene. The ends were cut back, 4 bases at V and 1 base at J, with 14 bases in the middle. The CDR3 is made up of 16 amino acids.

This clone occurred once. The chain couples TRBV5-1 to TRBJ2-1, with a tentative D call TRBD2 (6 bases). Trimming removed 4 bases at V and 5 bases at J, with 16 bases between. This CDR3 region has 15 residues. CDR1 is SGHRS and CDR2 is YFSETQ in the germline V gene. The CDR3 is CASSPEGSEDNEQFF. As DNA, the CDR3 is TGCGCCAGCAGCCCGGAGGGTTCCGAGGACAATGAGCAGTTCTTC.

The gene calls are TRBV7-9 and TRBJ1-1; D may be TRBD1 (5 bases). Deletions cut 2 bases from V and 11 bases from J, with 12 bases between. CDR3 length equals 12 residues. Germline values: CDR1 SEHNR, CDR2 FQNEAQ (reference sequence). CDR3 in DNA: TGTGCCAGCAGCTTACAACGGGGGAAGGCTTTCTTT. Protein: CASSLQRGKAFF.

The chain links TRBV5-4 to TRBJ1-6; D is perhaps TRBD1 (6 bases). Germline V gene lookup returns CDR1 SGHNT and CDR2 YYREEE (reference sequence). V lost 4 bases and J 4 bases, leaving 9 bases between the germline ends. The CDR3 runs to 14 residues. The CDR3 bases are TGTGCCAGCAGCCTACAGGGATATAATTCACCCCTCCACTTT. This codes for CASSLQGYNSPLHF.

V and J are TRBV6-6 and TRBJ1-2, with a weak D call TRBD1 (5 bases). Per the germline V gene, CDR1 is MNHNY and CDR2 is SVGAGI (reference sequence). This CDR3 comprises 14 residues. The V end was cut by 5 bases, the J end by 7 bases, with 17 bases between. The CDR3: CASSNPGTEGGYTF. The CDR3 DNA follows: TGTGCCAGCAGTAACCCCGGGACTGAGGGTGGCTACACCTTC.

This clone was seen a single time. The chain couples TRBV5-4 to TRBJ1-5, with TRBD1 as a possible D gene (6 bases). The CDR3 contains 14 residues. Germline loops: CDR1 SGHNT, CDR2 YYREEE (reference sequence). Trimming cost V 4 bases and J 2 bases, with 10 bases left between them. CDR3 DNA sequence: TGTGCCAGCAGCGTACAGGGAGGCAATCAGCCCCAGCATTTT. Translating gives CASSVQGGNQPQHF.

This rearrangement joins TRBV28 to TRBJ1-2; D unresolved. V was cut by 8 bases and J by 3 bases, with 10 bases left in between. This CDR3 comprises 12 residues. The germline CDR1 and CDR2 sequences are MDHEN and SYDVKM. The CDR3 region is CASDDGDYGYTF. The CDR3 DNA reads TGTGCCAGCGACGACGGAGACTATGGCTACACCTTC.

This chain links TRBV28 with TRBJ2-3, with TRBD1 identical over 10 bases. V lost 4 bases, J lost 1 base, and 2 bases stayed unmatched. From germline, CDR1 is MDHEN and CDR2 SYDVKM. This CDR3 is built from 15 residues. This CDR3 reads CASSWDRGRTDTQYF. The CDR3 coding sequence is TGTGCCAGCAGTTGGGACAGGGGTCGCACAGATACGCAGTATTTT.

The V gene is TRBV5-6, the J gene TRBJ2-3; perhaps TRBD2 as D (6 bases). The CDR3 runs to 14 residues. V lost 4 bases to trimming and J lost 4 bases, with 13 bases between them. The germline V gene has CDR1 SGHDT and CDR2 YYEEEE. DNA of the CDR3: TGTGCCAGCAGCCGAGGAGGGAGCGCAGATACGCAGTATTTT. Translated: CASSRGGSADTQYF. The full variable domain, its missing parts supplied by reference TRBV5-6 and TRBJ2-3, is DAGVTQSPTHLIKTRGQQVTLRCSPKSGHDTVSWYQQALGQGPQFIFQYYEEEERQRGNFPDRFSGHQFPNYSSELNVNALLLGDSALYLCASSRGGSADTQYFGPGTRLTVL.

The rearrangement uses TRBV4-1 and TRBJ2-7; 7 nucleotides agree with TRBD2. Germline CDR1 reads MGHRA; CDR2 reads YSYEKL. CDR3 length: 16 amino acids. Unmatched junction bases numbered 7, after V lost 0 bases and J lost 2 bases. The CDR3 nucleotides are TGCGCCAGCAGCCAAGAACCCGGGGGGTCCACCTACGAGCAGTACTTC. Protein product: CASSQEPGGSTYEQYF.

V usage is TRBV6-5 and J usage is TRBJ1-1, with TRBD1 matching over 7 bases. V was clipped by 0 bases and J by 6 bases; unmatched bases: 4. CDR3 size: 14 residues. Looked up from germline, CDR1 is MNHEY and CDR2 is SVGAGI. CDR3 nucleotides: TGTGCCAGCAGTTACTCTGGGGACAGTCCTGAAGCTTTCTTT. Translated, it gives CASSYSGDSPEAFF.

This clone was found once. The rearrangement joins TRBV2 to TRBJ1-5; 9 bases match TRBD1. Looked up from germline, CDR1 is SNHLY and CDR2 is FYNNEI. The junction had 2 bases not matched to a gene; V was cut back by 1 base and J by 4 bases. The CDR3 is 15 amino acids. The CDR3 DNA reads TGTGCCAGCAGTGAAGACAGGGGGCATAATCAGCCCCAGCATTTT. Its translation is CASSEDRGHNQPQHF.

CDR3 protein: CASSPGPLAVRSYEQYF. In DNA, the CDR3 is TGTGCCAGCAGCCCAGGCCCTCTAGCGGTACGCTCCTACGAGCAGTACTTC. The V call is TRBV5-6, the J call TRBJ2-7; the match to TRBD2 covers 7 bases. The CDR3 contains 17 residues. Germline assignment: CDR1 SGHDT and CDR2 YYEEEE. V was clipped by 4 bases and J by 0 bases; unmatched bases: 13.

The genes are TRBV30 and TRBJ1-2, with D possibly TRBD1 on 5 matching bases. The V and J ends lost 2 bases and 8 bases respectively, with 24 bases between them. The CDR3 runs to 16 residues. CDR1 is GTSNPN and CDR2 is SVGIG in the germline V gene (reference sequence). This CDR3 reads CAWSPPLGGIVLGYTF. The CDR3 nucleotides read TGTGCCTGGAGTCCCCCATTGGGGGGGATTGTCTTAGGCTACACCTTC. Supplemented by reference TRBV30 and TRBJ1-2, the full variable domain reads SQTIHQWPATLVQPVGSPLSLECTVEGTSNPNLYWYRQAAGRGLQLLFYSVGIGQISSEVPQNLSASRPQDRQFILSSKKLLLSDSGFYLCAWSPPLGGIVLGYTFGSGTRLTVV.

The chain couples TRBV4-1 to TRBJ1-6, with D unclear. Trimming removed 1 base from V and 7 bases from J, with 17 bases in between. The CDR3 consists of 17 residues. The germline V gene encodes CDR1 MGHRA and CDR2 YSYEKL. The CDR3, as DNA: TGCGCCAGCAGCCAAGGAGTGTTTGGGCTCCCCAATTCACCCCTCCACTTT. Amino acids: CASSQGVFGLPNSPLHF.

The V and J genes are TRBV6-5 and TRBJ2-2; D unresolved. CDR3 size: 13 residues. Trimming stripped 2 bases from V and 5 bases from J, with 6 bases between. Germline V gives CDR1 MNHEY, CDR2 SVGAGI. The CDR3 region has the DNA TGTGCCAGCAGTTACGAGGAAACCGGGGAGCTGTTTTTT. Translating it yields CASSYEETGELFF.

V gene TRBV6-6 combines with J gene TRBJ1-5, with a tentative D call TRBD1 (6 bases). CDR1 and CDR2 (germline): MNHNY, SVGAGI (reference sequence). The CDR3 is made up of 14 amino acids. V was shortened by 6 bases and J by 0 bases, with 9 bases between the two germline ends. In DNA, the CDR3 is TGTGCCAGCAGCCTACAGGGTAGCAATCAGCCCCAGCATTTT. It translates to CASSLQGSNQPQHF.

The rearrangement links TRBV4-1 to TRBJ2-3; TRBD2 agrees at 8 bases. This CDR3 comprises 16 residues. Trimming at V came to 0 bases and at J to 5 bases, leaving 7 bases not matched to a gene. Germline V gives CDR1 MGHRA, CDR2 YSYEKL. The CDR3 DNA is TGCGCCAGCAGCCAAGAATCGGGAGGGCCTATAGATACGCAGTATTTT. Protein sequence: CASSQESGGPIDTQYF.

V gene TRBV28 combines with J gene TRBJ1-1; the D is unclear. Looked up from germline, CDR1 is MDHEN and CDR2 is SYDVKM. V lost 2 bases to trimming and J lost 7 bases, with 17 bases between them. The CDR3 has 15 amino acids. The CDR3 sequence: CASSLARHGVLEAFF. The DNA of the CDR3 is TGTGCCAGCAGTTTAGCACGACACGGGGTTCTTGAAGCTTTCTTT.

DNA for the CDR3: TGTGCCAGCAGTTTCCTAGCGGGAGCTACAGGAAATGAGCAGTTCTTC. Amino acids: CASSFLAGATGNEQFF. The rearrangement uses TRBV27 and TRBJ2-1; 10 bases map to TRBD2. V shed 3 bases and J 7 bases; nucleotides not matched to a gene: 9. The CDR3 is 16 residues long. The germline V gene has CDR1 MNHEY and CDR2 SMNVEV (reference sequence).

This rearrangement joins TRBV4-1 to TRBJ1-4; D is possibly TRBD1 (5 bases). The germline gives CDR1 MGHRA, CDR2 YSYEKL. V was pared by 2 bases and J by 0 bases, with 10 bases between. This CDR3 spans 16 amino acids. Written as DNA, the CDR3 is TGCGCCAGCAGCCAATTTGACAGAGCAACTAATGAAAAACTGTTTTTT. Translating gives CASSQFDRATNEKLFF.

The chain's CDR3 is CASSSVTSGDVEQYF. CDR3 sequence (DNA): TGTGCCAGCAGCTCTGTGACTAGCGGGGATGTCGAGCAGTACTTC. The gene calls are TRBV7-9 and TRBJ2-7, with 11 positions matching TRBD2. The length of the CDR3 is 15 residues. Losses at the gene ends were 4 bases for V and 6 bases for J; bases not matched to a gene: 8. Germline CDR1 and CDR2: SEHNR and FQNEAQ (reference sequence).

The rearrangement links TRBV4-1 to TRBJ2-7; a weak D match, TRBD2 (5 bases). The CDR3 length is 15 residues. CDR1 MGHRA and CDR2 YSYEKL come from the germline V gene. The V end lost 1 base, the J end lost 2 bases, and 12 bases lay between the germline ends. The CDR3, as DNA: TGCGCCAGCAGCCAAGGAGGCGGGCTCACCTACGAGCAGTACTTC. Translated, it gives CASSQGGGLTYEQYF.

This clone was observed a handful of times. This chain connects TRBV4-2 to TRBJ1-2, with TRBD1 identical over 11 bases. The CDR3 spans 16 residues. Germline V gives CDR1 LGHNA, CDR2 YNFKEQ. The ends lost 0 bases at V and 6 bases at J; junction bases unmatched: 6. CDR3 in DNA: TGTGCCAGCAGCCAAGAGGAAGGACAGGGGGCAGATGGCTACACCTTC. Protein: CASSQEEGQGADGYTF.

V and J are TRBV10-3 and TRBJ1-1; D gene unclear. Germline CDR1 reads ENHRY; CDR2 reads SYGVKD. There are 12 residues in the CDR3. Trimming took off 2 bases at V and 8 bases at J, with 9 bases between the two ends. The CDR3 nucleotides are TGTGCCATCAGTGAGCACAGCTTGGAAGCTTTCTTT. It yields the protein CAISEHSLEAFF.

CDR3 coding DNA: TGTGCCAGCAGCTTTCCGGGAGCCTACGAGCAGTACTTC. It is translated as CASSFPGAYEQYF. The chain uses TRBV5-5 and TRBJ2-7, with D possibly TRBD2 on 6 matching bases. There are 13 residues in the CDR3. Germline-derived CDR1 and CDR2 are SGHKS and YYEKEE (reference sequence). V was pared by 2 bases and J by 2 bases, with 8 bases between.

The chain recombines TRBV28 with TRBJ1-3, with unresolved D. Germline CDR1 reads MDHEN; CDR2 reads SYDVKM. With 5 bases removed from V and 2 bases from J, the gap between germline ends came to 19 bases. CDR3 size: 17 residues. CDR3 sequence: CASSPRAAATPGNTIYF. The CDR3 DNA reads TGTGCCAGCAGTCCCCGTGCGGCGGCCACCCCTGGAAACACCATATATTTT.

The chain couples TRBV30 to TRBJ2-3, with 10 bases that match TRBD2. The V gene end was trimmed by 6 bases and the J gene end by 4 bases; junction bases not matched to a gene: 13. This CDR3 is 16 amino acids long. Looked up from germline, CDR1 is GTSNPN and CDR2 is SVGIG (reference sequence). The CDR3 reads CACSRLAGVEADTQYF. CDR3 DNA: TGTGCCTGTTCAAGGCTAGCGGGGGTGGAAGCAGATACGCAGTATTTT.

The rearrangement joins TRBV5-1 to TRBJ2-1; 8 bases are a match to TRBD1. J lost 8 bases, V lost 2 bases, and 3 bases had no gene match. The CDR3 length is 13 residues. Germline CDR1 and CDR2: SGHRS and YFSETQ. The CDR3 nucleotides are TGCGCCAGCAGCTTACAGGGGGAAGATGAGCAGTTCTTC. It specifies CASSLQGEDEQFF. The full variable domain, its missing parts supplied by reference TRBV5-1 and TRBJ2-1, is KAGVTQTPRYLIKTRGQQVTLSCSPISGHRSVSWYQQTPGQGLQFLFEYFSETQRNKGNFPGRFSGRQFSNSRSEMNVSTLELGDSALYLCASSLQGEDEQFFGPGTRLTVL.